A selection of T cell receptor beta chains follows, all from one sample in a study of identical twins. One entry per CDR3 protein results from TCRdb running MiXCR on the 5' RACE reads. There are 500,000 or so distinct CDR3 sequences in the sample; approximately 15% occur only once, and around 0.52% lies in the top ten. This sample was also put to use in a study of yellow fever vaccine responses in identical twins.

The sample consisted of CD4+ T cells sorted from blood. The receptors originated from a young woman in good health. The conserved cysteine and the conserved F or W are not part of the CDR3 here.

v_call	j_call	cdr3_aa
TRBV15	TRBJ1-5	ATSTPGQTGNQPQH
TRBV20-1	TRBJ2-7	SARTTGTGGHEQY
TRBV27	TRBJ2-7	ASSLGDPNSYEQY
TRBV6-5	TRBJ2-3	ASSYSPRLAGTSTDTQY
TRBV7-2	TRBJ1-5	ASSLVGSGNQPQH
TRBV7-2	TRBJ2-6	ASSLAGLALTGANVLT
TRBV15	TRBJ2-2	ATSRVYTGELF
TRBV5-1	TRBJ2-3	ASRIDGSTDTQY
TRBV7-2	TRBJ2-7	ASSSDRSGVYEQY
TRBV5-1	TRBJ2-7	ASSLDRTASYEQY
TRBV5-1	TRBJ2-7	ASSSGGHPSYEQY
TRBV24-1	TRBJ2-1	ATSRAGAGNEQF
TRBV4-3	TRBJ2-3	ASSLLLATSGRSDTQY
TRBV7-9	TRBJ2-2	ASSRGQYTGELF
TRBV28	TRBJ1-1	ASSSVTANTEAF
TRBV2	TRBJ2-2	ASSEIQGLTAKLF
TRBV10-3	TRBJ2-5	AISRGQGAGETQY
TRBV29-1	TRBJ2-5	SVDGGVLGETQY
TRBV20-1	TRBJ1-5	SASGQRSNQPQH
TRBV5-6	TRBJ1-1	ASTQTRVASREAF
TRBV24-1	TRBJ2-2	ATSPPGTPNTGELF
TRBV2	TRBJ2-1	ASRLAATRFGEQF
TRBV27	TRBJ1-5	ASSAGGKRASNQPQH
TRBV10-3	TRBJ2-7	AIRSGQTYEQY
TRBV6-5	TRBJ2-5	ASSYSWVGGTQY
TRBV11-1	TRBJ2-2	ASSSTRLGQIVNTGELF
TRBV15	TRBJ2-5	ATSRQKETQY
TRBV5-1	TRBJ2-5	ASSLWPQETQY
TRBV7-8	TRBJ2-7	ASQIDQFYEQY
TRBV7-2	TRBJ1-1	ASSLALSEAF
TRBV27	TRBJ2-1	ASSTTGTGAYNEQF
TRBV6-1	TRBJ2-1	ASSGEGLADNEQF
TRBV29-1	TRBJ1-2	SVGRGRGYT
TRBV5-1	TRBJ2-3	ASSFLSSADTQY
TRBV19	TRBJ2-1	ASTTTGGAGEQF
TRBV12-3/TRBV12-4	TRBJ1-2	ASRRGGGSDGYT
TRBV29-1	TRBJ1-4	SVVQGAEKLF
TRBV6-1	TRBJ1-4	ASSEDPPGEKLF
TRBV20-1	TRBJ2-7	SARDLTGRYEQY
TRBV12-3/TRBV12-4	TRBJ2-2	ASSQGGSGELF
TRBV28	TRBJ2-5	ASRGENQETQY
TRBV5-1	TRBJ2-7	ASSLGHSYEQY
TRBV20-1	TRBJ2-7	SATILAGVGEQY
TRBV4-2	TRBJ2-7	ASSQGGASSYEQY
TRBV9	TRBJ2-3	ASSVGDTQY
TRBV11-3	TRBJ2-7	ASSPSPGLEQY
TRBV29-1	TRBJ2-7	SVALAGGNVEQY
TRBV9	TRBJ2-2	ASSVGLAVNTGELF
TRBV3-1	TRBJ2-2	ASSQRGATGELF
TRBV15	TRBJ2-4	ATSRDTTGLAKNIQY
TRBV20-1	TRBJ2-3	SAQTSGKSDTQY
TRBV7-2	TRBJ2-3	ASSFFGPVSTDTQY